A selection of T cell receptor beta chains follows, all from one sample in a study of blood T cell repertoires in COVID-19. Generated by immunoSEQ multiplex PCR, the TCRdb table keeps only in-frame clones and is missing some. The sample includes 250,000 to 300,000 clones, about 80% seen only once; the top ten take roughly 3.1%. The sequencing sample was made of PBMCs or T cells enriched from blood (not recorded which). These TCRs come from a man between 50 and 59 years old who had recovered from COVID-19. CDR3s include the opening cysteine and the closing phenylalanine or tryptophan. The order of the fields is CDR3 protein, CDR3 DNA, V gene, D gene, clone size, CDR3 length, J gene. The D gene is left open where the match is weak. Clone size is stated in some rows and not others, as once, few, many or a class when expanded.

CDR3aa: CATSDLEGQGYGYHEQYF
CDR3nt: TGTGCCACCAGTGATTTGGAGGGACAGGGGTACGGATACCACGAGCAGTACTTC
v_gene: TRBV24-1
d_gene: TRBD1
abundance: NA
len: 18
j_gene: TRBJ2-7

CDR3aa: CASRSTAGRGGSETQYF
CDR3nt: TGTGCCAGTAGGTCAACGGCGGGCAGGGGTGGATCGGAGACCCAGTACTTC
v_gene: TRBV19
d_gene: NA
abundance: NA
len: 17
j_gene: TRBJ2-5

CDR3aa: CAWSTGSGNTIYF
CDR3nt: TGTGCCTGGAGTACCGGCTCTGGAAACACCATATATTTT
v_gene: TRBV30
d_gene: NA
abundance: NA
len: 13
j_gene: TRBJ1-3

CDR3aa: CASSVNPGQSYGYTF
CDR3nt: TGTGCCAGTAGTGTAAACCCGGGACAGTCCTATGGCTACACCTTC
v_gene: TRBV19
d_gene: TRBD1
abundance: few
len: 15
j_gene: TRBJ1-2

CDR3aa: CASSFDRGTEAFF
CDR3nt: TGCGCCAGCAGTTTCGACAGGGGAACTGAAGCTTTCTTT
v_gene: TRBV4-1
d_gene: TRBD1
abundance: few
len: 13
j_gene: TRBJ1-1

CDR3aa: CASSSGGPSSYEQYF
CDR3nt: TGTGCCAGCAGCTCCGGGGGGCCAAGCTCCTACGAGCAGTACTTC
v_gene: TRBV7-2
d_gene: NA
abundance: NA
len: 15
j_gene: TRBJ2-7

CDR3aa: CAILGGTNEKLFF
CDR3nt: TGTGCCATCTTGGGGGGTACTAATGAAAAACTGTTTTTT
v_gene: TRBV28
d_gene: NA
abundance: NA
len: 13
j_gene: TRBJ1-4

CDR3aa: CATSDPGGEAKNIQYF
CDR3nt: TGTGCCACCAGTGACCCGGGGGGGGAAGCCAAAAACATTCAGTACTTC
v_gene: TRBV24-1
d_gene: TRBD2
abundance: once
len: 16
j_gene: TRBJ2-4

CDR3aa: CASSQDPQVNTEAFF
CDR3nt: TGTGCCAGCAGCCAAGATCCACAGGTGAACACTGAAGCTTTCTTT
v_gene: TRBV4-2
d_gene: NA
abundance: NA
len: 15
j_gene: TRBJ1-1

CDR3aa: CASSESGPDEKLFF
CDR3nt: TGTGCCAGCAGTGAATCAGGGCCGGACGAAAAACTGTTTTTT
v_gene: TRBV2
d_gene: NA
abundance: NA
len: 14
j_gene: TRBJ1-4

CDR3aa: CATSDLRDSYNEQFF
CDR3nt: TGTGCCACCAGTGATTTGAGGGACAGCTACAATGAGCAGTTCTTC
v_gene: TRBV24-1
d_gene: TRBD1
abundance: NA
len: 15
j_gene: TRBJ2-1

CDR3aa: CAISEGLAGSYNEQFF
CDR3nt: TGTGCCATCAGTGAAGGACTAGCGGGGAGCTACAATGAGCAGTTCTTC
v_gene: TRBV10-3
d_gene: TRBD2
abundance: NA
len: 16
j_gene: TRBJ2-1

CDR3aa: CASSPISRGLSSYNEQFF
CDR3nt: TGTGCCAGCTCACCGATAAGTCGTGGTCTAAGCTCCTACAATGAGCAGTTCTTC
v_gene: TRBV18
d_gene: NA
abundance: NA
len: 18
j_gene: TRBJ2-1

CDR3aa: CASVRLSDTQYF
CDR3nt: TGTGCCAGCGTCCGACTGTCAGATACGCAGTATTTT
v_gene: TRBV7-9
d_gene: NA
abundance: NA
len: 12
j_gene: TRBJ2-3

CDR3aa: CASSEYGLEWGDTEAFF
CDR3nt: TGTGCCAGCAGTGAATATGGACTAGAATGGGGTGACACTGAAGCTTTCTTT
v_gene: TRBV6-1
d_gene: NA
abundance: NA
len: 17
j_gene: TRBJ1-1

CDR3aa: CAWHRDRPYGYTF
CDR3nt: TGTGCCTGGCATCGGGACAGACCCTATGGCTACACCTTC
v_gene: TRBV30
d_gene: TRBD1
abundance: few
len: 13
j_gene: TRBJ1-2

CDR3aa: CASSARYENEQYF
CDR3nt: TGTGCCAGCAGTGCTAGGTACGAGAACGAGCAGTACTTC
v_gene: TRBV2
d_gene: NA
abundance: NA
len: 13
j_gene: TRBJ2-7

CDR3aa: CASTKSRTDFPFERQPQHF
CDR3nt: TGTGCCAGCACTAAGTCCCGGACGGACTTCCCCTTCGAGAGGCAGCCCCAGCATTTT
v_gene: TRBV2
d_gene: NA
abundance: NA
len: 19
j_gene: TRBJ1-5

CDR3aa: CASSRHAGEVDGYTF
CDR3nt: TGTGCCAGCAGCCGACACGCGGGGGAGGTGGATGGCTACACCTTC
v_gene: TRBV6-6
d_gene: NA
abundance: NA
len: 15
j_gene: TRBJ1-2

CDR3aa: CATSDPTSTDTQYF
CDR3nt: TGTGCCACCAGTGATCCTACTAGCACAGATACGCAGTATTTT
v_gene: TRBV24-1
d_gene: NA
abundance: few
len: 14
j_gene: TRBJ2-3

CDR3aa: CASSQDQGIYGYTF
CDR3nt: TGCGCCAGCAGCCAAGATCAGGGGATCTATGGCTACACCTTC
v_gene: TRBV4-1
d_gene: NA
abundance: NA
len: 14
j_gene: TRBJ1-2

CDR3aa: CASSLDRFRASGRDTQYF
CDR3nt: TGTGCCAGCAGCTTAGATCGTTTTAGGGCTAGCGGGAGAGATACGCAGTATTTT
v_gene: TRBV7-2
d_gene: TRBD2
abundance: NA
len: 18
j_gene: TRBJ2-3

CDR3aa: CASSPGQANTEAFF
CDR3nt: TGTGCCAGCAGCCCCGGACAGGCCAACACTGAAGCTTTCTTT
v_gene: TRBV5-5
d_gene: TRBD1
abundance: NA
len: 14
j_gene: TRBJ1-1

CDR3aa: CASSARAGARDTQYF
CDR3nt: TGTGCCAGCAGCGCCCGAGCGGGAGCGAGAGATACGCAGTATTTT
v_gene: TRBV7-2
d_gene: TRBD2
abundance: NA
len: 15
j_gene: TRBJ2-3